The clone carrying this T cell receptor beta chain was observed a handful of times. This CDR3 comprises 15 residues. Trimming cost V 3 bases and J 4 bases, with 13 bases left between them. Germline CDR1 and CDR2: SGHTS and YDEGEE. This specimen comes from a study of patients and donors after allogeneic stem cell transplantation. TCRdb analysed the RT-PCR reads with MiXCR anew, one entry per CDR3 protein. The sample has 800,000 to 1,000,000 distinct CDR3 sequences, over 15% seen once. The source of this sequence is a human donor who was either an allogeneic HSCT recipient or a stem cell or donor lymphocyte infusion donor (not recorded which). It is not recorded whose cells these are; they may come from a transplant donor. The sample was blood, either unsorted or a sorted T cell fraction (not recorded which). The V and J genes are TRBV5-8 and TRBJ1-4, with D maybe TRBD1 (5 bases). The CDR3 bases are TGTGCCAGCAGCTCCCCGGGACTCAGTAATGAAAAACTGTTTTTT. Residues: CASSSPGLSNEKLFF. Full variable domain (remainder filled in from reference TRBV5-8 and TRBJ1-4): EAGVTQSPTHLIKTRGQQATLRCSPISGHTSVYWYQQALGLGLQFLLWYDEGEERNRGNFPPRFSGRQFPNYSSELNVNALELEDSALYLCASSSPGLSNEKLFFGSGTQLSVL.